This paragraph covers one TCR beta chain sequence. These data come from a study of blood T cell repertoires in COVID-19. The CDR3 is 16 residues long. With 4 bases clipped from V and 6 bases from J, the junction kept 14 bases outside the gene matches. CDR1 is LNHDA and CDR2 is SQIVND in the germline V gene (reference sequence). Measured with immunoSEQ multiplex PCR; TCRdb has only the in-frame clones, and not every one. The sample lists more than 130,000 clones; 80% to 90% were seen once. This sequence joins TRBV19 and TRBJ2-5; 7 bases map to TRBD1. The sequence was collected from a middle-aged woman with acute or convalescent COVID-19. The sequencing input was peripheral blood. CDR3 loop: CASSTSGLKRGQTQYF. The CDR3 DNA sequence: TGTGCCAGTAGTACCTCCGGGCTCAAGAGGGGGCAGACCCAGTACTTC.